These T cell receptor beta chains were read from a single sample in a study of control samples from healthy donors and cancer patients. Profiled with immunoSEQ multiplex PCR; TCRdb holds only in-frame clones, not every one. The table records 95,000 to 130,000 clones, roughly 91% of them present only once. The sequenced material came from blood. The receptors stem from a woman aged 70-85 years in good health. Each CDR3 is given with its conserved first and last residue. D genes are given only for firm matches. The listing skips clone size in some rows; elsewhere it reads once, few, many or a size class.

D gene | J gene | V gene | clone size | CDR3 DNA | CDR3 protein
TRBD1 | TRBJ2-7 | TRBV5-4 | - | TGTGCCAGCAGCTTGGCCCTGACAGGGAGTGTGCGCGAGCAGTACTTC | CASSLALTGSVREQYF
TRBD1 | TRBJ1-2 | TRBV5-7 | - | TGTGCCAGCAGCAACCGGGACAGGAGGGACTATGGCTACACCTTC | CASSNRDRRDYGYTF
TRBD1 | TRBJ1-4 | TRBV11-2 | - | TGTGCCAGCAGCCGAGACAGGGCTAATGAAAAACTGTTTTTT | CASSRDRANEKLFF
- | TRBJ2-6 | TRBV5-6 | - | TGTGCCAGCAGCCTAACAGGCTCTGGGGCCAACGTCCTGACTTTC | CASSLTGSGANVLTF
TRBD1 | TRBJ1-1 | TRBV5-1 | - | TGCGCCAGCACCCTGGACAGGGCGGACACTGAAGCTTTCTTT | CASTLDRADTEAFF
- | TRBJ2-3 | TRBV7-3 | - | TGTGCCAGCAGCCGGGGAGATACGCAGTATTTT | CASSRGDTQYF
- | TRBJ2-3 | TRBV5-4 | - | TGTGCCAGCAGCTTGGTGGGGGTTGTTGATACGCAGTATTTT | CASSLVGVVDTQYF
- | TRBJ2-5 | TRBV3-1/TRBV3-2 | - | TGTGCCAGCAGCCCTTTTGGGGGGGGGCTGGAGACCCAGTACTTC | CASSPFGGGLETQYF
- | TRBJ2-3 | TRBV10-1 | - | TGCGCCAGCAGTTCCGGGACTTCAGATACGCAGTATTTT | CASSSGTSDTQYF
- | TRBJ1-4 | TRBV3-1/TRBV3-2 | once | TGTGCCAGCAGCCACCACAAGGGCCAAAATGAAAAACTGTTTTTT | CASSHHKGQNEKLFF
- | TRBJ1-6 | TRBV9 | - | TGTGCCAGCAGCGTAGGGACGGGTGGCTCCTATAATTCACCCCTCCACTTT | CASSVGTGGSYNSPLHF
- | TRBJ2-7 | TRBV3-1/TRBV3-2 | - | TGTGCCAGCAGCGGGGGGACCTACGAGCAGTACTTC | CASSGGTYEQYF
- | TRBJ1-5 | TRBV4-3 | - | TGCGCCAGCAGCCAAGACCCCTGGGGGGGCGCCGGCAATCAGCCCCAGCATTTT | CASSQDPWGGAGNQPQHF
- | TRBJ1-2 | TRBV20-1 | - | TGCAGTGCTAGTTCAACAGAAGATAACTATGGCTACACCTTC | CSASSTEDNYGYTF
TRBD1 | TRBJ2-1 | TRBV11-3 | - | TGTGCCAGCAGCTCCGACAGGGGCCCATCTCAGAGGCAGTTCTTC | CASSSDRGPSQRQFF
- | TRBJ1-2 | TRBV19 | - | TGTGCCAGTAGTCACGCGGGTGTGTCTAACTATGGCTACACCTTC | CASSHAGVSNYGYTF
- | TRBJ1-2 | TRBV7-9 | - | TGTGCCAGCAGACCAAGAACGGGCGACTATGGCTACACCTTC | CASRPRTGDYGYTF
- | TRBJ2-6 | TRBV6-1 | few | TGTGCCAGCAGTGACAAGTCTGGGGGCGGGGCCAACGTCCTGACTTTC | CASSDKSGGGANVLTF
TRBD2 | TRBJ2-1 | TRBV2 | - | TGTGCCAGCAGGGCCGGGACTAGCGTCCTATTTTTCAATGAGCAGTTCTTC | CASRAGTSVLFFNEQFF
- | TRBJ1-6 | TRBV10-3 | - | TGTGCCATCAGTGACAGGACCCTCCTTTCACCCCTCCACTTT | CAISDRTLLSPLHF
- | TRBJ1-1 | TRBV6-2/TRBV6-3 | - | TGTGCCAGCAGTTACTTGGGGATGAACACTGAAGCTTTCTTT | CASSYLGMNTEAFF
- | TRBJ1-2 | TRBV5-4 | - | TGTGCCAGCAGTCAACAGGTGCGAAATGGCTACACCTTC | CASSQQVRNGYTF
TRBD1 | TRBJ1-6 | TRBV3-1/TRBV3-2 | - | TGTGCCAGCAGCCAACCCCACGGACAGGGCTATAATTCACCCCTCCACTTT | CASSQPHGQGYNSPLHF
- | TRBJ2-7 | TRBV7-3 | few | TGTGCCAGCAGCCGAACGGGTGTTACCCGATCCTCCGAGCAGTACTTC | CASSRTGVTRSSEQYF
TRBD1 | TRBJ2-5 | TRBV24-1 | - | TGTGCCACCAGTGATGCGGACAGGGGCGCGCGTGAGACCCAGTACTTC | CATSDADRGARETQYF
- | TRBJ1-4 | TRBV7-2 | - | TGTGCCAGCAGCTTGGGGGCGCGAGAAAAACTGTTTTTT | CASSLGAREKLFF
- | TRBJ2-5 | TRBV19 | once | TGTGCCAGTAGTATAGGAGCCGCCGGGGAAGAGACCCAGTACTTC | CASSIGAAGEETQYF
- | TRBJ1-3 | TRBV19 | - | TGTGCCAGTAGTCGCGCCTCTGGAAACACCATATATTTT | CASSRASGNTIYF
- | TRBJ1-6 | TRBV18 | - | TGTGCCAGCTCACCCCGGGACACTGGGGAGTCACCCCTCCACTTT | CASSPRDTGESPLHF
TRBD2 | TRBJ2-5 | TRBV5-4 | - | TGTGCCAGCAGCCGACTAGCGGGGCGACAAGAGACCCAGTACTTC | CASSRLAGRQETQYF
- | TRBJ2-7 | TRBV10-2 | - | TGCGCCAGCAGTGAAGGTGGCAGGACCTACGAGCAGTACTTC | CASSEGGRTYEQYF
- | TRBJ1-6 | TRBV9 | - | TGTGCCAGCAGCGGCGGACCATCGGTGTCACCCCTCCACTTT | CASSGGPSVSPLHF
- | TRBJ2-5 | TRBV11-1 | - | TGTGCCAGCAGCCCGGACCGTCCGGGGACCCAGTACTTC | CASSPDRPGTQYF
TRBD1 | TRBJ2-2 | TRBV9 | - | TGTGCCAGCAGCGTAACCGGGACAGCGAACACCGGGGAGCTGTTTTTT | CASSVTGTANTGELFF
- | TRBJ2-5 | TRBV7-2 | - | TGTGCCAGCAGCTTACCGCCAGAATCACAAGAGACCCAGTACTTC | CASSLPPESQETQYF
- | TRBJ1-5 | TRBV12-5 | - | TGTGCTAGTGGTTTGGTACTGGGGGGGTGGGGCAATCAGCCCCAGCATTTT | CASGLVLGGWGNQPQHF
- | TRBJ1-1 | TRBV6-5 | once | TGTGCCAGTGGGGCCGAGACAGAGAACACTGAAGCTTTCTTT | CASGAETENTEAFF
- | TRBJ1-2 | TRBV11-2 | - | TGTGCCAGCAGCTTAGTTCCCGGGGGGCATGGCTACACCTTC | CASSLVPGGHGYTF
- | TRBJ2-7 | TRBV5-1 | - | TGCGCCAGCAGCTTGGACAGGGTTTACGAGCAGTACTTC | CASSLDRVYEQYF
- | TRBJ2-6 | TRBV9 | - | TGTGCCAGCAGTTCGACAGTAGCTGGGGCCAACGTCCTGACTTTC | CASSSTVAGANVLTF
- | TRBJ1-1 | TRBV21-1 | - | TGTGCCAGCAGCGAGAGGGGGACAGGGGGCCCGGGCAACACTGAAGCTTTCTTT | CASSERGTGGPGNTEAFF
TRBD2 | TRBJ2-3 | TRBV5-5 | few | TGTGCCAGCAGCTTCCTAGCGGGGATCACAGATACGCAGTATTTT | CASSFLAGITDTQYF
TRBD2 | TRBJ2-1 | TRBV2 | - | TGTGCCAGCAGTGCGACTAGCGGGCGAGGCGAGCAGTTCTTC | CASSATSGRGEQFF
TRBD1 | TRBJ1-3 | TRBV7-8 | - | TGTGCCAGCAGCTTAGACCGACCAGGGGGCACGGGAAACACCATATATTTT | CASSLDRPGGTGNTIYF
- | TRBJ1-4 | TRBV23-1 | - | TGCGCCAGCAGTCGTGGAGGATATAATGAAAAACTGTTTTTT | CASSRGGYNEKLFF
- | TRBJ1-5 | TRBV2 | - | TGTGCCAGCAGTGCTACGGGGTCAGGCCAGCCCCAGCATTTT | CASSATGSGQPQHF
TRBD1 | TRBJ1-2 | TRBV18 | - | TGTGCCAGCTCACCAATTACCGGGACAGTTGGTGGCCTACGCGGCTACACCTTC | CASSPITGTVGGLRGYTF
- | TRBJ1-6 | TRBV6-5 | few | TGTGCCAGCGCAAGGGAAGGGGATTCACCCCTCCACTTT | CASAREGDSPLHF
TRBD1 | TRBJ1-3 | TRBV10-3 | - | TGTGCCATCAGTGAATCGGACAGGGGTGCTGGAAACACCATATATTTT | CAISESDRGAGNTIYF
- | TRBJ1-3 | TRBV3-1/TRBV3-2 | - | TGTGCCAGCAGCCTCCGGACAGTGGGAAACACCATATATTTT | CASSLRTVGNTIYF